This T cell receptor beta chain was retrieved from a study of blood T cell repertoires in COVID-19. The overall study: From the United States, Italy and Spain came samples of acute and convalescent COVID-19.

Authors' analysis steps: Cell counts per sample came from amplifying reference gene primers. Libraries were prepared by immunoSEQ multiplex PCR; TCRdb keeps only in-frame clonotypes and omits some of them. The D gene and trimming were derived from the DNA, and the V and J assignments and clone size from that table. The data show about 150,000 clones, around 91% seen once. Followed over time, Seattle patients had been enrolled while infection was active. V was shortened by 4 bases and J by 0 bases, with 11 bases between the two germline ends. Looked up from germline, CDR1 is SNHLY and CDR2 is FYNNEI. The CDR3 length is 15 residues.

The rearrangement uses TRBV2 and TRBJ2-3; D is uncertain. The TCR comes from a young man with COVID-19, enrolled during active disease. Sequences were obtained from peripheral blood. CDR3 bases: TGTGCCAGCAGTGCTGGAGAAACTAGCACAGATACGCAGTATTTT. It is translated as CASSAGETSTDTQYF.